Presented here are 3 T cell receptor beta chains from one specimen sequenced in a study of glioma-infiltrating T cells. Amplification of TCR alpha and beta CDR3 regions from RNA used iRepertoire nested multiplex PCR. MiXCR was run by TCRdb on the multiplex PCR reads, yielding one entry per CDR3 protein. The top ten clones hold around 13% of a sample with 300,000 to 400,000 distinct CDR3 sequences, roughly two fifths of them seen once. The specimen was glioma tissue, nonneoplastic brain tissue, or PBMCs (not recorded which). These receptors all come from a human donor with low-grade glioma or glioblastoma, undergoing nonglioma brain surgery, or in good health (not recorded which).

This clonotype was detected a few times. The CDR3 region has the DNA TGTGCCAGCAGCGGCAGCCAAGAGACCCAGTACTTC. Translation: CASSGSQETQYF. The chain employs TRBV5-4 and TRBJ2-5; D not resolved. In germline, CDR1 is SGHNT, CDR2 YYREEE (reference sequence). The CDR3 consists of 12 residues. The V gene lost 4 bases and the J gene lost 1 base, with 5 bases spanning the gap. The entire variable domain, with the rest obtained from reference TRBV5-4 and TRBJ2-5, is as follows: ETGVTQSPTHLIKTRGQQVTLRCSSQSGHNTVSWYQQALGQGPQFIFQYYREEENGRGNFPPRFSGLQFPNYSSELNVNALELDDSALYLCASSGSQETQYFGPGTRLLVL.

This clonotype occurred many times. The rearrangement links TRBV4-1 to TRBJ2-5; D is uncertain. Germline V gene lookup returns CDR1 MGHRA and CDR2 YSYEKL. This CDR3 is 15 amino acids long. Trimming stripped 4 bases from V and 5 bases from J, with 17 bases between. This CDR3 reads CASSLRTLERETQYF. The CDR3 bases are TGCGCCAGCAGCCTCCGGACCCTCGAACGGGAGACCCAGTACTTC.

The table lists this clonotype with many counts. This chain links TRBV20-1 with TRBJ2-3; D remains unclear. V lost 6 bases, J lost 4 bases, and 17 bases lay in between. This CDR3 contains 14 residues. Germline V lookup: CDR1 DFQATT, CDR2 SNEGSKA (reference sequence). CDR3: CSAHLQWVADTQYF. Written as DNA, the CDR3 is TGCAGTGCCCACTTGCAATGGGTCGCAGATACGCAGTATTTT.